This T cell receptor (beta chain) was observed in a study of cytomegalovirus exposure and HLA in healthy donors. A word on this clone: Its cognate antigen is unknown.

A multiplex PCR was run with 60 Vbeta primers and 13 Jbeta primers. The repertoire was sequenced with immunoSEQ multiplex PCR; TCRdb's copy has only in-frame clones and lacks some. The data hold over 95,000 clones, with about 79% observed a single time. Notes on the study in general: Indistinguishable V segments such as TRBV6-2 and TRBV6-3 were excluded.

This CDR3 spans 16 amino acids. The V end was cut by 5 bases, the J end by 3 bases, with 19 bases between. Per the germline V gene, CDR1 is MDHEN and CDR2 is SYDVKM. The V gene is TRBV28, the J gene TRBJ1-2; D is perhaps TRBD1 (5 bases). This receptor was obtained from a woman aged 18-35 years in good health and CMV-seronegative. Input material: PBMCs. The CDR3 DNA reads as TGTGCCAGCAGTCCTCCTTTTGGTCGGGGGGACTATGGCTACACCTTC. Its translation: CASSPPFGRGDYGYTF.